This TCR beta chain emerged from a study of T cell changes during pregnancy in multiple sclerosis. Data came from immunoSEQ multiplex PCR; TCRdb stores just in-frame clones and leaves some out. The sample gives around 40,000 clones, 75% to 95% of which show up once; about 0.5% is in the top ten. This TCR was sampled from a female donor in good health, enrolled as a control in a pregnancy study. Here the sequenced sample was CD4+ T cells from peripheral blood mononuclear cells, taken in the second trimester of pregnancy.

This CDR3 reads CASSLEGNAYNEQFF. CDR3 sequence (DNA): TGTGCCAGCAGCTTGGAGGGGAACGCCTACAATGAGCAGTTCTTC. The chain has TRBV5-6 and TRBJ2-1; D perhaps matches TRBD1 (5 bases). Germline CDR1 reads SGHDT; CDR2 reads YYEEEE. CDR3 size: 15 residues. V lost 0 bases and J lost 2, with 9 bases in between.